What follows describes a single T cell receptor (beta chain). Under the authors' procedure: Estimates of nucleated cell counts were drawn from the amplification of reference gene primers. The assay was immunoSEQ multiplex PCR, and TCRdb's table has in-frame clones only and misses some. D and trimming were read from the DNA, whereas the V and J calls and clone size are those reported in that table. Of roughly 180,000 clones listed, approximately 83% are singletons. V shed 4 bases and J shed 1 base, with 11 bases lying between them. CDR3 length: 14 amino acids. In germline, CDR1 is SGHRS, CDR2 YFSETQ. The entry originates in a study of blood T cell repertoires in COVID-19. On the study more broadly: The United States, Italy and Spain provided the acute and convalescent COVID-19 samples.

Participant-given clinical history determined each cohort assignment. For recovered donors of Cohort 3, there were two negative PCRs, clearance, or symptom resolution. Sequenced: PBMCs or T cells enriched from blood (not recorded which). V usage is TRBV5-1 and J usage is TRBJ1-1; D is perhaps TRBD1 (6 bases). The TCR sequence derives from a woman in her sixties who had recovered from COVID-19. CDR3 amino acids: CASSGEQGNTEAFF. As DNA, the CDR3 is TGCGCCAGCAGCGGGGAACAGGGGAACACTGAAGCTTTCTTT.